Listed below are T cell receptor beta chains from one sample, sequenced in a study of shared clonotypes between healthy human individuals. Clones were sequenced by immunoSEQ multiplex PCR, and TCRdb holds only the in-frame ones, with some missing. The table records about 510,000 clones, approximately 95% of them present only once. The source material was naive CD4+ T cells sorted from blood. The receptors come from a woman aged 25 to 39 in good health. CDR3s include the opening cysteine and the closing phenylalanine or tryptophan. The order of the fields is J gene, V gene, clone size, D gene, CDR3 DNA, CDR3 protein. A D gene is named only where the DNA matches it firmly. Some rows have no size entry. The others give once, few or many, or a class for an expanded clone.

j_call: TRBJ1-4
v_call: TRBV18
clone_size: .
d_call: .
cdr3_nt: TGTGCCAGCTCACAGGGGAATGGAGAAAAACTGTTTTTT
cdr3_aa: CASSQGNGEKLFF

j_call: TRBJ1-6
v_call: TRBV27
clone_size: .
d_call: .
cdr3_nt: TGTGCCAGCAGTTTAGCCAGGGGAGGATCACCCCTCCACTTT
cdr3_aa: CASSLARGGSPLHF

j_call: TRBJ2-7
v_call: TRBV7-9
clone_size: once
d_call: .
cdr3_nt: TGTGCCAGCAGCTTAGGGGTCGGTTACGAGCAGTACTTC
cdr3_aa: CASSLGVGYEQYF

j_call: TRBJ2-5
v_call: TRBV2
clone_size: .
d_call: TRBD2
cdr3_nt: TGTGCCAGCAGTGCAGCGGGGCAAGAGACCCAGTACTTC
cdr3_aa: CASSAAGQETQYF

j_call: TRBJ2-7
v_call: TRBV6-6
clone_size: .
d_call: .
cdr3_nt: TGTGCCAGCAGTTACTCGATCGCACCAACAACCTACGAGCAGTACTTC
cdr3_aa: CASSYSIAPTTYEQYF

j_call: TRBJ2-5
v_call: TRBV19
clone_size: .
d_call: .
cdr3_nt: TGTGCCAGTAGTATCGTAGGGATGGGGAGGGAGACCCAGTACTTC
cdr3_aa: CASSIVGMGRETQYF

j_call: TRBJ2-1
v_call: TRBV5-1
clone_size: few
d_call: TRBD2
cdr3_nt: TGCGCCAGCAGCTGGTCTAGCGGCTACAATGAGCAGTTCTTC
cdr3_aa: CASSWSSGYNEQFF

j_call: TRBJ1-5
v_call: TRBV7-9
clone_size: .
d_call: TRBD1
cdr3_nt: TGTGCCAGCAGCCAGGGGGGGACAGGGGCGGGCCAGCCCCAGCATTTT
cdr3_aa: CASSQGGTGAGQPQHF

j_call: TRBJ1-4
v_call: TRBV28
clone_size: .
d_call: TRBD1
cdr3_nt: TGTGCCAGCAGCCCGGACAGGGGGGCAACTAATGAAAAACTGTTTTTT
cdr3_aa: CASSPDRGATNEKLFF

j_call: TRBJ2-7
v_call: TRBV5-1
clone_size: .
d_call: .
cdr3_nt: TGCGCCAGCAGCTTGGAAGGGAAGTACTACGAGCAGTACTTC
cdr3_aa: CASSLEGKYYEQYF

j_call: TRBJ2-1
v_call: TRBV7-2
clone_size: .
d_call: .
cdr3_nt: TGTGCCAGCAGCTCCTTCCGGGAGACCCTCGGGAATGAGCAGTTCTTC
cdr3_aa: CASSSFRETLGNEQFF

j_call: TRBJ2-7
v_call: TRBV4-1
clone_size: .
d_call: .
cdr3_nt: TGCGCCAGCAGCCAACCAACCACCTCCTACGAGCAGTACTTC
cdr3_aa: CASSQPTTSYEQYF

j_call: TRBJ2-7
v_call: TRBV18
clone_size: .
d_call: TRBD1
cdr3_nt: TGTGCCAGCTCACCTTCAGGGACAGGGGTGGAAGAGCAGTACTTC
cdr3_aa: CASSPSGTGVEEQYF

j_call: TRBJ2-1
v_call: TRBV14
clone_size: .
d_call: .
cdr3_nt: TGTGCCAGCAGCCAAGGTATAGCGCCGCCCTACAATGAGCAGTTCTTC
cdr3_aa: CASSQGIAPPYNEQFF

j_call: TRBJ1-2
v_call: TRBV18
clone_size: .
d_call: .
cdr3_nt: TGTGCCAGCTCACCATCTGTTCTGAGGGGCTACACCTTC
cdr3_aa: CASSPSVLRGYTF

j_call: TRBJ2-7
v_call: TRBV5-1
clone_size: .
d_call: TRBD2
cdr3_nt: TGCGCCAGCAGCTCCGGTTTGGGTGGCGGGAGTGTGTACGAGCAGTACTTC
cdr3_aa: CASSSGLGGGSVYEQYF

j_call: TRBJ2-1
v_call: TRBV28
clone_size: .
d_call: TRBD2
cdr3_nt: TGTGCCAGCAGCCGGCTAGCGGGAGAGTCGGAGCAGTTCTTC
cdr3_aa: CASSRLAGESEQFF

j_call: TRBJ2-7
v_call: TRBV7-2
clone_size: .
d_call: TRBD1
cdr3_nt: TGTGCCAGCAGCTTAGTTTCAGGGGGCCCCAACGAGCAGTACTTC
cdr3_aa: CASSLVSGGPNEQYF

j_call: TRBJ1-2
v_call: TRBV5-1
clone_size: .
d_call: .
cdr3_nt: TGCGCCAGCAGCTTTGACGGGGGGACAAATCCCTCTAACTATGGCTACACCTTC
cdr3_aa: CASSFDGGTNPSNYGYTF

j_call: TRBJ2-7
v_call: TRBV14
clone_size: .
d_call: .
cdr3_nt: TGTGCCAGCAGCCACTGGACCAGAACCTACGAGCAGTACTTC
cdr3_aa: CASSHWTRTYEQYF

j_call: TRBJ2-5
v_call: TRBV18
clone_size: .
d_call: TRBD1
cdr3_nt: TGTGCCAGCTCGCCGGGACAGGGGCCTCTAGAGACAGAGACCCAGTACTTC
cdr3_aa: CASSPGQGPLETETQYF

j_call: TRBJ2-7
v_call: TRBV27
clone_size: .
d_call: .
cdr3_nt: TGTGCCAGCAGTTTTACGGGGCCCTCCTACGAGCAGTACTTC
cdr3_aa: CASSFTGPSYEQYF

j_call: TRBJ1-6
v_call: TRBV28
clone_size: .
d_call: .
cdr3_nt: TGTGCCAGCAGGCTAGGCAGGGATAATTCACCCCTCCACTTT
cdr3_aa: CASRLGRDNSPLHF

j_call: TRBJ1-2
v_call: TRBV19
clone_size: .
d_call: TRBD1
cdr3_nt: TGTGCCAGTAGTTTGACAGGGGTTGATGGCTACACCTTC
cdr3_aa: CASSLTGVDGYTF

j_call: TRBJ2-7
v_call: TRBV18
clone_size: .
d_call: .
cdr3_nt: TGTGCCAGCTCACCCTCGACAGTCGCCTACGAGCAGTACTTC
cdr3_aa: CASSPSTVAYEQYF

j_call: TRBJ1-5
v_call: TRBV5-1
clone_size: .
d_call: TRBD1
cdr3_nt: TGCGCCAGCAGCTCGACAGGGGGCGGTCAGCCCCAGCATTTT
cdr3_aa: CASSSTGGGQPQHF

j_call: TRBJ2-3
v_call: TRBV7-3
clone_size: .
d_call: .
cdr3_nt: TGTGCCAGCAGCTCCGACGGTATCACAGATACGCAGTATTTT
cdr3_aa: CASSSDGITDTQYF